This entry is about one T cell receptor (beta chain). Its antigen is undetermined. This specimen belongs to a study of cytomegalovirus exposure and HLA in healthy donors. Overall study findings and caveats: According to a later analysis, TCR clusters from the first cohort tended to co-occur in the 120 or so validation repertoires.

CDR1 MNHNY and CDR2 SVGAGI come from the germline V gene (reference sequence). CDR3 size: 14 residues. J lost 3 bases, V lost 6 bases, and 1 base had no gene match. The donors were in the roughly 110-subject validation cohort; that cohort was separate from the roughly 730-subject first cohort. Profiled with immunoSEQ multiplex PCR; TCRdb holds only in-frame clones, not every one. The sample holds fewer than 200,000 clones, under 95% seen once. The sequenced sample consisted of PBMCs. The TCR sequence derives from a woman under 30 in good health and CMV-seropositive. The chain carries TRBV6-6 and TRBJ2-3, with TRBD2 matching 12 bases. The CDR3 DNA sequence: TGTGCCAGCAGCACTAGCGGGAGGACAGATACGCAGTATTTT. Amino acids: CASSTSGRTDTQYF.